This is a list of T cell receptor beta chains from one sample in a study of blood T cell repertoires in COVID-19. The data were produced by immunoSEQ multiplex PCR, yet TCRdb's version contains in-frame clones alone and is incomplete. The repertoire holds 74,000 or so clones, with 85% to 90% as singletons. Specimen: peripheral blood. These receptor sequences come from a man aged 45-65 years with acute or convalescent COVID-19. The CDR3 runs from the conserved cysteine through the conserved F or W. Each record gives: V gene, clone size, J gene, D gene, CDR3 DNA, CDR3 protein. The D gene is left open where the match is weak. Only part of the rows carry a size: once, few, many, or a class if the clone is expanded.

v_gene: TRBV11-3; abundance: -; j_gene: TRBJ2-1; d_gene: -; CDR3nt: TGTGCCAGCAGCTTAGATACCGGGACATATAGTGAGCAGTTCTTC; CDR3aa: CASSLDTGTYSEQFF
v_gene: TRBV5-4; abundance: once; j_gene: TRBJ2-7; d_gene: TRBD1; CDR3nt: TGTGCCAGCAGCCGGGGACAGGGGGCGTCCTACGAGCAGTACTTC; CDR3aa: CASSRGQGASYEQYF
v_gene: TRBV30; abundance: -; j_gene: TRBJ1-1; d_gene: -; CDR3nt: TGTGCCTGGAGCACCTTCGGGGGACCCATGAACACTGAAGCTTTCTTT; CDR3aa: CAWSTFGGPMNTEAFF
v_gene: TRBV28; abundance: few; j_gene: TRBJ1-1; d_gene: -; CDR3nt: TGTGCCAGCAGTTTACACAGGGATGGCACTGAAGCTTTCTTT; CDR3aa: CASSLHRDGTEAFF
v_gene: TRBV19; abundance: -; j_gene: TRBJ2-1; d_gene: -; CDR3nt: TGTGCCAGTATGCCGCATAGCTCCTACAATGAGCAGTTCTTC; CDR3aa: CASMPHSSYNEQFF
v_gene: TRBV3-1/TRBV3-2; abundance: -; j_gene: TRBJ2-1; d_gene: TRBD2; CDR3nt: TGTGCCAGCAGCCAACTAGCGGGAGCTAACAATGAGCAGTTCTTC; CDR3aa: CASSQLAGANNEQFF
v_gene: TRBV6-4; abundance: -; j_gene: TRBJ1-5; d_gene: -; CDR3nt: TGTGCCAGCAGTGAGCAGTCAGGTCAGCCCCAGCATTTT; CDR3aa: CASSEQSGQPQHF
v_gene: TRBV3-1/TRBV3-2; abundance: -; j_gene: TRBJ2-1; d_gene: TRBD2; CDR3nt: TGTGCCAGCAGCACAGGGCCGGGAGGGGGGAACAATGAGCAGTTCTTC; CDR3aa: CASSTGPGGGNNEQFF
v_gene: TRBV6-1; abundance: -; j_gene: TRBJ2-7; d_gene: TRBD1; CDR3nt: TGTGCCAGCAGCACTTGGGCAACAGGGGGCTACGAGCAGTACTTC; CDR3aa: CASSTWATGGYEQYF
v_gene: TRBV11-2; abundance: -; j_gene: TRBJ2-1; d_gene: -; CDR3nt: TGTGCCAGCAGCTTATCGGTTAGCGGTGATGAGCAGTTCTTC; CDR3aa: CASSLSVSGDEQFF
v_gene: TRBV29-1; abundance: -; j_gene: TRBJ2-7; d_gene: TRBD1; CDR3nt: TGCAGCGTTCAGAAACAGGGACAGGGTGAGCAGTACTTC; CDR3aa: CSVQKQGQGEQYF
v_gene: TRBV7-9; abundance: -; j_gene: TRBJ1-1; d_gene: -; CDR3nt: TGTGCCAGCAGTCCAACAGGGAGGGCTGAAGCTTTCTTT; CDR3aa: CASSPTGRAEAFF
v_gene: TRBV21-1; abundance: -; j_gene: TRBJ1-2; d_gene: -; CDR3nt: TGTGCCAGCAGAAGGACAGGTTTACTTGGTGGCTACACCTTC; CDR3aa: CASRRTGLLGGYTF
v_gene: TRBV6-1; abundance: -; j_gene: TRBJ1-4; d_gene: -; CDR3nt: TGTGCCAGCAGTGAAGTCCGAGAAGAAAAACTGTTTTTT; CDR3aa: CASSEVREEKLFF
v_gene: TRBV6-6; abundance: -; j_gene: TRBJ1-6; d_gene: TRBD1; CDR3nt: TGTGCCAGCAGTTCCGGACAGGGTGGCGATTCACCCCTCCACTTT; CDR3aa: CASSSGQGGDSPLHF
v_gene: TRBV6-6; abundance: -; j_gene: TRBJ1-2; d_gene: -; CDR3nt: TGTGCCAGCAGCCTACAGAATTCTAACTATGGCTACACCTTC; CDR3aa: CASSLQNSNYGYTF
v_gene: TRBV19; abundance: -; j_gene: TRBJ2-5; d_gene: -; CDR3nt: TGTGCCAGTAACGGGGGACCGGGGGAGACCCAGTACTTC; CDR3aa: CASNGGPGETQYF
v_gene: TRBV7-2; abundance: -; j_gene: TRBJ2-7; d_gene: -; CDR3nt: TGTGCCAGCAGCCCGGGGTCATACGAGCAGTACTTC; CDR3aa: CASSPGSYEQYF
v_gene: TRBV30; abundance: -; j_gene: TRBJ1-2; d_gene: TRBD1; CDR3nt: TGTGCCTGGAGTGCCGCCGGGACAGTCTATGGCTACACCTTC; CDR3aa: CAWSAAGTVYGYTF
v_gene: TRBV28; abundance: -; j_gene: TRBJ1-1; d_gene: -; CDR3nt: TGTGCCAGCAGGCTATACCAAGTGAACACTGAAGCTTTCTTT; CDR3aa: CASRLYQVNTEAFF
v_gene: TRBV24-1; abundance: -; j_gene: TRBJ1-2; d_gene: -; CDR3nt: TGTGCCACCAGTGATTGGGGCAGGGGAGTCTCTGGCTACACCTTC; CDR3aa: CATSDWGRGVSGYTF
v_gene: TRBV10-1; abundance: once; j_gene: TRBJ1-5; d_gene: -; CDR3nt: TGCGCCAGCAGTCCTGTATGGTGGCAGAAGAGCAATCAGCCCCAGCATTTT; CDR3aa: CASSPVWWQKSNQPQHF
v_gene: TRBV5-4; abundance: -; j_gene: TRBJ2-3; d_gene: -; CDR3nt: TGTGCCAGCAGCTTGGATCGGAGGGCCCTAGATACGCAGTATTTT; CDR3aa: CASSLDRRALDTQYF
v_gene: TRBV5-5; abundance: -; j_gene: TRBJ1-1; d_gene: -; CDR3nt: TGTGCCAGCAGCCCGGTAGTAAAGAACACTGAAGCTTTCTTT; CDR3aa: CASSPVVKNTEAFF
v_gene: TRBV6-4; abundance: once; j_gene: TRBJ2-1; d_gene: TRBD2; CDR3nt: TGTGCCAGCAGTGTAGGTCCTAGCGGGAGTAGGTACAATGAGCAGTTCTTC; CDR3aa: CASSVGPSGSRYNEQFF
v_gene: TRBV18; abundance: -; j_gene: TRBJ1-5; d_gene: TRBD1; CDR3nt: TGTGCCAGCTCACCGGGACAGCCGGGCTCGGGTCAGCCCCAGCATTTT; CDR3aa: CASSPGQPGSGQPQHF
v_gene: TRBV6-4; abundance: -; j_gene: TRBJ2-2; d_gene: -; CDR3nt: TGTGCCAGCAGTAGACAGGAAAACACCGGGGAGCTGTTTTTT; CDR3aa: CASSRQENTGELFF
v_gene: TRBV28; abundance: -; j_gene: TRBJ1-2; d_gene: TRBD1; CDR3nt: TGTGCCTCTTATGAACGACAGGGCGCTAACTATGGCTACACCTTC; CDR3aa: CASYERQGANYGYTF
v_gene: TRBV3-1/TRBV3-2; abundance: -; j_gene: TRBJ1-6; d_gene: TRBD1; CDR3nt: TGTGCCAGCAGCCAAACAGGGGGCGTCAGCTCCTATAATTCACCCCTCCACTTT; CDR3aa: CASSQTGGVSSYNSPLHF
v_gene: TRBV4-3; abundance: -; j_gene: TRBJ1-1; d_gene: TRBD1; CDR3nt: TGCGCCAGCAGCCAAGATTACAGGGGAAAATCTGAAGCTTTCTTT; CDR3aa: CASSQDYRGKSEAFF
v_gene: TRBV7-3; abundance: -; j_gene: TRBJ1-1; d_gene: -; CDR3nt: TGTGCCAGCAGCGTAGGGGAAGGTACTGAAGCTTTCTTT; CDR3aa: CASSVGEGTEAFF
v_gene: TRBV12-3/TRBV12-4; abundance: -; j_gene: TRBJ2-3; d_gene: -; CDR3nt: TGTGCCAGCAGTTCGGGACACTCAGATACGCAGTATTTT; CDR3aa: CASSSGHSDTQYF
v_gene: TRBV2; abundance: -; j_gene: TRBJ1-5; d_gene: -; CDR3nt: TGTGCCAGCAGTAAGGAGGGCCCTAAGCTCAATCAGCCCCAGCATTTT; CDR3aa: CASSKEGPKLNQPQHF
v_gene: TRBV27; abundance: -; j_gene: TRBJ1-5; d_gene: -; CDR3nt: TGTGCCAGCAGTTTATCGACAGTCCCAAATCAGCCCCAGCATTTT; CDR3aa: CASSLSTVPNQPQHF
v_gene: TRBV7-2; abundance: -; j_gene: TRBJ2-1; d_gene: TRBD2; CDR3nt: TGTGCCAGCAGCTTCCCAGCGGGGAGCGTAAACAATGAGCAGTTCTTC; CDR3aa: CASSFPAGSVNNEQFF
v_gene: TRBV4-3; abundance: few; j_gene: TRBJ1-6; d_gene: -; CDR3nt: TGCGCCAGCAGCGCGCAGACGGGGGAGCATTCGGGGCCCTCCTATAATTCACCCCTCCACTTT; CDR3aa: CASSAQTGEHSGPSYNSPLHF
v_gene: TRBV18; abundance: -; j_gene: TRBJ2-7; d_gene: TRBD1; CDR3nt: TGTGCCAGCTCATCTACAGGGGCCGGAGGCTACGAGCAGTACTTC; CDR3aa: CASSSTGAGGYEQYF
v_gene: TRBV28; abundance: -; j_gene: TRBJ1-3; d_gene: -; CDR3nt: TGTGCCAGCACCGGTGGGAGGGCCAGCTCTGGAAACACCATATATTTT; CDR3aa: CASTGGRASSGNTIYF
v_gene: TRBV9; abundance: -; j_gene: TRBJ2-3; d_gene: -; CDR3nt: TGTGCCAGCAGCTGGAGGACAGAGAGCACAGATACGCAGTATTTT; CDR3aa: CASSWRTESTDTQYF
v_gene: TRBV7-2; abundance: -; j_gene: TRBJ2-1; d_gene: TRBD2; CDR3nt: TGTGCCAGCAGCTTAGGAGCGGGAGTGGAGGGGAATGAGCAGTTCTTC; CDR3aa: CASSLGAGVEGNEQFF
v_gene: TRBV10-3; abundance: -; j_gene: TRBJ2-5; d_gene: TRBD2; CDR3nt: TGTGCCATCAGGGACGGGACTAGCGAAAAAGAGACCCAGTACTTC; CDR3aa: CAIRDGTSEKETQYF
v_gene: TRBV27; abundance: -; j_gene: TRBJ1-6; d_gene: -; CDR3nt: TGTGCCAGCAGTTTATCGACCGGCATTAGGGGTTCACCCCTCCACTTT; CDR3aa: CASSLSTGIRGSPLHF
v_gene: TRBV30; abundance: -; j_gene: TRBJ2-3; d_gene: -; CDR3nt: TGTGCCTGGAGTGACCTAGGGGCAGATACGCAGTATTTT; CDR3aa: CAWSDLGADTQYF
v_gene: TRBV11-3; abundance: few; j_gene: TRBJ2-1; d_gene: TRBD1; CDR3nt: TGTGCCAGCAGCTTAAGGGGGACAGGGGGCAATGAGCAGTTCTTC; CDR3aa: CASSLRGTGGNEQFF
v_gene: TRBV4-1; abundance: -; j_gene: TRBJ1-4; d_gene: TRBD1; CDR3nt: TGCGCCAGCAGCCAACTACAGGGGCGTAATGAAAAACTGTTTTTT; CDR3aa: CASSQLQGRNEKLFF
v_gene: TRBV13; abundance: -; j_gene: TRBJ1-4; d_gene: TRBD1; CDR3nt: TGTGCCAGCAGCTTAGTAAAAGACAGGGGGGATGAAAAACTGTTTTTT; CDR3aa: CASSLVKDRGDEKLFF
v_gene: TRBV27; abundance: -; j_gene: TRBJ1-6; d_gene: -; CDR3nt: TGTGCCAGCCAAGACAGGAATTCACCCCTCCACTTT; CDR3aa: CASQDRNSPLHF
v_gene: TRBV18; abundance: once; j_gene: TRBJ2-2; d_gene: -; CDR3nt: TGTGCCAGCTCACCACAAAGCCCCAAGAACACCGGGGAGCTGTTTTTT; CDR3aa: CASSPQSPKNTGELFF
v_gene: TRBV12-3/TRBV12-4; abundance: -; j_gene: TRBJ1-2; d_gene: -; CDR3nt: TGTGCCAGCAGTTTAGACAGGTACTATGGCTACACCTTC; CDR3aa: CASSLDRYYGYTF
v_gene: TRBV6-6; abundance: few; j_gene: TRBJ1-2; d_gene: -; CDR3nt: TGTGCCAGCAGCCGAGACATTAACTATGGCTACACCTTC; CDR3aa: CASSRDINYGYTF
v_gene: TRBV6-2/TRBV6-3; abundance: -; j_gene: TRBJ2-3; d_gene: TRBD1; CDR3nt: TGTGCCAGCAGTCGTCTTCCGGGACAGGGGACAGATACGCAGTATTTT; CDR3aa: CASSRLPGQGTDTQYF
v_gene: TRBV7-9; abundance: -; j_gene: TRBJ1-1; d_gene: -; CDR3nt: TGTGCCAGCAGCTTGACGAGGAAGAACACTGAAGCTTTCTTT; CDR3aa: CASSLTRKNTEAFF
v_gene: TRBV24-1; abundance: -; j_gene: TRBJ1-5; d_gene: -; CDR3nt: TGTGCCACCGCCGGGGGGGGCAGGTCAAGCAATCAGCCCCAGCATTTT; CDR3aa: CATAGGGRSSNQPQHF